This TCR beta chain was retrieved from a study of a mutant IDH1 vaccine in newly diagnosed glioma. Study in general: Scheduled for weeks 1, 3, 5, 7, 11, 15, 19 and 23, eight vaccinations were given to patients. It was radiotherapy, temozolomide, or both that patients received previously, with most receiving both.

Time point indicated: week 11, during vaccination. Each dose of the vaccine consisted of 300 ug of mutant IDH1 20-mer peptide, with topical imiquimod. Libraries were prepared by immunoSEQ multiplex PCR; TCRdb keeps only in-frame clonotypes and omits some of them. Here the sample spans under 150,000 clones, 85% to 90% being singletons. Only a few counts were recorded for this clone. Its matching antigen is unknown. Study-level points and caveats: Pseudoprogression showed no apparent link to changes in top peripheral T cell clonotypes. Vaccine-induced immune responses occurred in approximately 93% of patients.

The CDR3 extends over 14 amino acids. Looked up from germline, CDR1 is SGHDT and CDR2 is YYEEEE. The V and J ends lost 3 bases and 5 bases, in that order; junction bases with no gene match: 4. Sequencing was performed on PBMCs, taken from a glioma patient whose treatment included an IDH1 peptide vaccine. This clonotype was obtained from a woman aged 45 to 65 with glioma. The chain employs TRBV5-6 and TRBJ1-5; TRBD1 matches 8 bases. The CDR3 DNA reads TGTGCCAGCAGCTCCACAGGGGGATATCAGCCCCAGCATTTT. It specifies CASSSTGGYQPQHF.